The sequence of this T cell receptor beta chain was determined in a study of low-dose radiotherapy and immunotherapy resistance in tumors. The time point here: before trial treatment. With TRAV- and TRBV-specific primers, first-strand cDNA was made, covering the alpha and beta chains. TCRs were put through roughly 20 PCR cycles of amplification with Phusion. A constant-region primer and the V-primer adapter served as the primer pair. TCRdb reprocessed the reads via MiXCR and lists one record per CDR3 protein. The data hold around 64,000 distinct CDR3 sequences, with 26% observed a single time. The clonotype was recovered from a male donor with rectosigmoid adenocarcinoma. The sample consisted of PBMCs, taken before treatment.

As DNA, the CDR3 is TGTGCCAGCAGCTTGCGATCCTCCTCGGGCGGGGAGCTGTTTTTT. Amino acids: CASSLRSSSGGELFF. The rearrangement joins TRBV11-2 to TRBJ2-2; D not resolved. From germline, CDR1 is SGHAT and CDR2 FQNNGV. Trimming shortened V by 3 bases and J by 7 bases, and 15 bases separated the two germline ends. This CDR3 is 15 amino acids long.